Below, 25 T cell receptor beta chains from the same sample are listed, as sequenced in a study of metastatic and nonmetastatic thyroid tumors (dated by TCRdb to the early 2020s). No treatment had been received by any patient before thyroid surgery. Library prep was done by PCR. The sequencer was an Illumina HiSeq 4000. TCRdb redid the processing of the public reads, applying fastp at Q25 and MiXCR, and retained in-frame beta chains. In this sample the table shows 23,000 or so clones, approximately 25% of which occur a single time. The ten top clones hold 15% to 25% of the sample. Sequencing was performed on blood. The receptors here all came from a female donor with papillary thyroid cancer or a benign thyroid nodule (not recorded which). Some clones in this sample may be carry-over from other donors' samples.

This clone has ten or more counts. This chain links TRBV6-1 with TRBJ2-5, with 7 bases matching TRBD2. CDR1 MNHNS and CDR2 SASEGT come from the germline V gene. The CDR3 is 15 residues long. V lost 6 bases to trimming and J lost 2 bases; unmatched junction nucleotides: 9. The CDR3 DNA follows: TGTGCCAGCAGCGGAATCGCGGGAGAACAAGAGACCCAGTACTTC. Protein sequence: CASSGIAGEQETQYF.

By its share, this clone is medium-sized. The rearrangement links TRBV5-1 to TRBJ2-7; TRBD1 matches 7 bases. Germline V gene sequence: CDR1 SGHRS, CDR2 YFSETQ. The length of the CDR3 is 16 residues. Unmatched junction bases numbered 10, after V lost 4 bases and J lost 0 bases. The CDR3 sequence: CASSPNGDRTSYEQYF. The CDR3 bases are TGCGCCAGCAGCCCCAATGGGGACAGAACCTCCTACGAGCAGTACTTC.

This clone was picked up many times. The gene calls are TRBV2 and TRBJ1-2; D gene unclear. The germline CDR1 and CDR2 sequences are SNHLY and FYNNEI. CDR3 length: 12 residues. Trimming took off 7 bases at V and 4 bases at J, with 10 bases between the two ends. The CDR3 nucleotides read TGTGCCAGCACTACAGTGGGCTATGGCTACACCTTC. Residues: CASTTVGYGYTF. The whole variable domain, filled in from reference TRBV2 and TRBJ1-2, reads EPEVTQTPSHQVTQMGQEVILRCVPISNHLYFYWYRQILGQKVEFLVSFYNNEISEKSEIFDDQFSVERPDGSNFTLKIRSTKLEDSAMYFCASTTVGYGYTFGSGTRLTVV.

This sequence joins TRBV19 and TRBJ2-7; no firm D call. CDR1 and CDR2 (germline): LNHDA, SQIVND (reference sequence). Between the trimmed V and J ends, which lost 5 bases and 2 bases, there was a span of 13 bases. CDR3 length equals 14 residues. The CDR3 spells CASSLGIGTYEQYF. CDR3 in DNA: TGTGCCAGTAGTCTAGGTATAGGCACCTACGAGCAGTACTTC.

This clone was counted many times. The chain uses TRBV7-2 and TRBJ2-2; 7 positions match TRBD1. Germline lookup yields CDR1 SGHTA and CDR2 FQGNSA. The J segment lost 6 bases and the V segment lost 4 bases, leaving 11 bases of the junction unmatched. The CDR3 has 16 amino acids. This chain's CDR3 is CASSSGTALYSGELFF. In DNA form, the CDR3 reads TGTGCCAGCAGCTCGGGGACAGCCTTATACTCCGGGGAGCTGTTTTTT. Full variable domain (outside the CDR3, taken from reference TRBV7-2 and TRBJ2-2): GAGVSQSPSNKVTEKGKDVELRCDPISGHTALYWYRQSLGQGLEFLIYFQGNSAPDKSGLPSDRFSAERTGGSVSTLTIQRTQQEDSAVYLCASSSGTALYSGELFFGEGSRLTVL.

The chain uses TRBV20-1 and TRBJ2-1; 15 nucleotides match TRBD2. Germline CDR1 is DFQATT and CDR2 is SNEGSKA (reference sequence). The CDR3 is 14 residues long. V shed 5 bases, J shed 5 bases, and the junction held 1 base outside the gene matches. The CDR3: CSARTSGGDNEQFF. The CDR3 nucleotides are TGCAGTGCTCGGACTAGCGGGGGGGACAATGAGCAGTTCTTC.

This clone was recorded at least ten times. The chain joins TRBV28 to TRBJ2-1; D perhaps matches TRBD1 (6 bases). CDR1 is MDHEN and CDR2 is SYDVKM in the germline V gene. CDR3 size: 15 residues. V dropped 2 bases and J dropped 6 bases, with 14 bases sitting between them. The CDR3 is CASSLRATGRNEQFF. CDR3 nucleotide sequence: TGTGCCAGCAGTTTACGGGCCACAGGGCGCAATGAGCAGTTCTTC. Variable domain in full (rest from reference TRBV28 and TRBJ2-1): DVKVTQSSRYLVKRTGEKVFLECVQDMDHENMFWYRQDPGLGLRLIYFSYDVKMKEKGDIPEGYSVSREKKERFSLILESASTNQTSMYLCASSLRATGRNEQFFGPGTRLTVL.

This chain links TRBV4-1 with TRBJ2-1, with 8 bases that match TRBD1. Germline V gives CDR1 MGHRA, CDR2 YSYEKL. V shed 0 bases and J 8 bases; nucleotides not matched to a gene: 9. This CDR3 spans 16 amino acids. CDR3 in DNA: TGCGCCAGCAGCCAAGAAGGGACAGGTTTTATAGATGAGCAGTTCTTC. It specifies CASSQEGTGFIDEQFF.

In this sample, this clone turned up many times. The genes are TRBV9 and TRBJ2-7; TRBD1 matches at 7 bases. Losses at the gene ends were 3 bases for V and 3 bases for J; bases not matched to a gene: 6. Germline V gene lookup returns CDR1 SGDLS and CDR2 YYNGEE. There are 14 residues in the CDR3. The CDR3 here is CASSESTGNYEQYF. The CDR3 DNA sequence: TGTGCCAGCAGCGAATCGACAGGGAACTACGAGCAGTACTTC.

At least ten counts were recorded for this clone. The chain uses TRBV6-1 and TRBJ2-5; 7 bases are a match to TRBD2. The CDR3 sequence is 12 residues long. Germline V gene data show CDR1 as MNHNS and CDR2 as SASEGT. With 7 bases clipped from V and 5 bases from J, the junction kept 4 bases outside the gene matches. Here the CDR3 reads CASKPGGETQYF. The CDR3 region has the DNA TGTGCCAGCAAACCGGGAGGCGAGACCCAGTACTTC.

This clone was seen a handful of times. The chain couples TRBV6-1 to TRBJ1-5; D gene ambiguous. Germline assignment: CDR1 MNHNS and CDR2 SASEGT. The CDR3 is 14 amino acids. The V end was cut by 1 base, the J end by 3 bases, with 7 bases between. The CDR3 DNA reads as TGTGCCAGCAGTGAAGGACGGCACAATCAGCCCCAGCATTTT. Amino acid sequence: CASSEGRHNQPQHF.

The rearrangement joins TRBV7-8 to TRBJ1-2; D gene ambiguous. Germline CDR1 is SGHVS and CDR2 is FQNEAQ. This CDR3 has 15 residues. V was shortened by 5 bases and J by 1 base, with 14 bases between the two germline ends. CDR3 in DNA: TGTGCCAGCAGCCCGCGGACGGGAGTTAACTATGGCTACACCTTC. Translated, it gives CASSPRTGVNYGYTF.

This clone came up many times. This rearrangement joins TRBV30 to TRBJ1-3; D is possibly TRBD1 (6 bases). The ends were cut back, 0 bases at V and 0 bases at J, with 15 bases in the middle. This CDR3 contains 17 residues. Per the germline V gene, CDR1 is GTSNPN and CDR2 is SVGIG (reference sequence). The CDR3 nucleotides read TGTGCCTGGAGTGTTGGGGTCGGGGGCCTCTCTGGAAACACCATATATTTT. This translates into CAWSVGVGGLSGNTIYF.

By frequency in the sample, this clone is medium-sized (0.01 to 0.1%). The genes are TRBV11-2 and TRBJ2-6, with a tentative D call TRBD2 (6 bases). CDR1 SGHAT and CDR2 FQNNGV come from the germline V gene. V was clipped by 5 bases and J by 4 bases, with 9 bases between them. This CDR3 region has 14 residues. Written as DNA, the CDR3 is TGTGCCAGCAGCGTGGGGGGAGGGGCCAACGTCCTGACTTTC. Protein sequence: CASSVGGGANVLTF.

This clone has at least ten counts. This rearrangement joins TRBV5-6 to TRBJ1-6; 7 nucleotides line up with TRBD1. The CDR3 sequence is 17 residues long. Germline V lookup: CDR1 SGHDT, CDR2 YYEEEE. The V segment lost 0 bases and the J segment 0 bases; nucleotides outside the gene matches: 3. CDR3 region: CASSLVRGSSYNSPLHF. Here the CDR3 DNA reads TGTGCCAGCAGCTTGGTCAGGGGGAGCTCCTATAATTCACCCCTCCACTTT.

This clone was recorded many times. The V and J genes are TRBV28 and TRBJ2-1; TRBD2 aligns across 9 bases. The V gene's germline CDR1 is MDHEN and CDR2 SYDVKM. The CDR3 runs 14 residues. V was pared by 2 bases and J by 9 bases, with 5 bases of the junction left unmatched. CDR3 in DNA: TGTGCCAGCAGTTTAGCGGGAGGGCCGGTTGAGCAGTTCTTC. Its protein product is CASSLAGGPVEQFF.

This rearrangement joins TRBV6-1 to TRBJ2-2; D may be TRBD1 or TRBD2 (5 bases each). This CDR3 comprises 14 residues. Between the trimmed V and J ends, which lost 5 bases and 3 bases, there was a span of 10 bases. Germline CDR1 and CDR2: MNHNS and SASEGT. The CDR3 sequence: CASSLGTHTGELFF. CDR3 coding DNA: TGTGCCAGCAGTCTAGGGACCCACACCGGGGAGCTGTTTTTT.

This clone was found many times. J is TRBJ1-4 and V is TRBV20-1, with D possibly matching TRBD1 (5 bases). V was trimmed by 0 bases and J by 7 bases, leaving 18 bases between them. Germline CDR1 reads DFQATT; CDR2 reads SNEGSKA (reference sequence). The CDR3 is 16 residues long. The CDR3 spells CSARDLESGGGEKLFF. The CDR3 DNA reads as TGCAGTGCTAGAGATCTTGAGTCTGGGGGGGGTGAAAAACTGTTTTTT.

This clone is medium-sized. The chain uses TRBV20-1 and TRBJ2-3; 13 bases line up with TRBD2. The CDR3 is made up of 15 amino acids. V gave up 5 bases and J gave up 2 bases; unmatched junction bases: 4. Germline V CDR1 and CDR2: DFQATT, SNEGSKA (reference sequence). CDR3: CSAGGLAGNTDTQYF. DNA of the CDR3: TGCAGTGCTGGGGGACTAGCGGGGAACACAGATACGCAGTATTTT.

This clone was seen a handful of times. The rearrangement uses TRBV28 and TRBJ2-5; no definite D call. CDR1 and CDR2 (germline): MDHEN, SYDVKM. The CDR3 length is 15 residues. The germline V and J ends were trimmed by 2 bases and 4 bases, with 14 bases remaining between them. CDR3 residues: CASSLEVAYIETQYF. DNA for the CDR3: TGTGCCAGCAGTTTAGAGGTCGCTTACATAGAGACCCAGTACTTC.

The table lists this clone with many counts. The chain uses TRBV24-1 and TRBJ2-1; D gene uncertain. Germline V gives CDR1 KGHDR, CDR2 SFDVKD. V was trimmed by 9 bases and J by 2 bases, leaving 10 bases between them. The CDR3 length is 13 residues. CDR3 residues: CATSLGPYNEQFF. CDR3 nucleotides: TGTGCCACCTCTTTAGGGCCCTACAATGAGCAGTTCTTC.

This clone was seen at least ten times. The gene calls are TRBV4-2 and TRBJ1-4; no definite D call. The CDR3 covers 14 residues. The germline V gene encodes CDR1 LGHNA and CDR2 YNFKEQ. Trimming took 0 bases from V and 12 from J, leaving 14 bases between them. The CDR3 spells CASSQDMTLTELFF. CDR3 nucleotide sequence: TGTGCCAGCAGCCAAGATATGACCCTTACCGAACTGTTTTTT.

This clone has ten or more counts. The chain's CDR3 is CASNGRGIYGYTF. CDR3 DNA: TGTGCCAGCAATGGGCGGGGAATCTATGGCTACACCTTC. V gene TRBV6-1 combines with J gene TRBJ1-2; D gene uncertain. There are 13 residues in the CDR3. V dropped 7 bases and J dropped 4 bases, with 13 bases sitting between them. Germline values: CDR1 MNHNS, CDR2 SASEGT.

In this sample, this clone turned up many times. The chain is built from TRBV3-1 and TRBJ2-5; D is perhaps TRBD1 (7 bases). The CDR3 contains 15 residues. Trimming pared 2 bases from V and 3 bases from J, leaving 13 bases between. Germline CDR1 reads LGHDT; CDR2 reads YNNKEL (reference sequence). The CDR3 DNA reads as TGTGCCAGCAGCCAAACCCCCAGGGGGGAAGAGACCCAGTACTTC. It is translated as CASSQTPRGEETQYF.

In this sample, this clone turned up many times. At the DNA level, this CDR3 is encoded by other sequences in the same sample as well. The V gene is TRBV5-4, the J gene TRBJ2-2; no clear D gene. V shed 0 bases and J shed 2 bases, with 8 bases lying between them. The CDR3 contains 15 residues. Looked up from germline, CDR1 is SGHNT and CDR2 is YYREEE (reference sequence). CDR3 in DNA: TGTGCCAGCAGCTTGGGTCAGAGAAACACCGGGGAGCTGTTTTTT. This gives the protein CASSLGQRNTGELFF.